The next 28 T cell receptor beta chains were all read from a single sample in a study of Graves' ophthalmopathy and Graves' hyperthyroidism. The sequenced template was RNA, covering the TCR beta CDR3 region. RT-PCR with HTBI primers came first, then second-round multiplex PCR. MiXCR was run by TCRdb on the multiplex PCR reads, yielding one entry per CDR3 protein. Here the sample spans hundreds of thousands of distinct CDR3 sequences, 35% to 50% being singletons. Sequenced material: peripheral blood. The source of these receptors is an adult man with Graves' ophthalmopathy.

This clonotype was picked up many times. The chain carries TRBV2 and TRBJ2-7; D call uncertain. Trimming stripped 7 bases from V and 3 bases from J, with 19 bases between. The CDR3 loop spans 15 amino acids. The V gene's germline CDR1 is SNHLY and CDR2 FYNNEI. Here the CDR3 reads CASNPTSGTYYEQYF. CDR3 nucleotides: TGTGCCAGCAACCCTACGTCGGGCACTTACTACGAGCAGTACTTC.

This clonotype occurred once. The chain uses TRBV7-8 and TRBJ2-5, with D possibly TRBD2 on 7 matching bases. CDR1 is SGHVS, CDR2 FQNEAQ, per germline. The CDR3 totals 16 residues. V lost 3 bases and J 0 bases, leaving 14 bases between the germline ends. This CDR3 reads CASSLGGGSYQETQYF. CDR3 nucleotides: TGTGCCAGCAGCTTGGGAGGGGGGTCCTACCAAGAGACCCAGTACTTC.

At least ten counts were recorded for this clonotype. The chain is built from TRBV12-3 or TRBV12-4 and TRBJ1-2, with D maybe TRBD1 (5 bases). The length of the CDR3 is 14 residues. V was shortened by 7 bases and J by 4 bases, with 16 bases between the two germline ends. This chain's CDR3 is CASTDTGTFYGYTF. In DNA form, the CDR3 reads TGTGCCAGCACCGACACCGGGACGTTCTATGGCTACACCTTC.

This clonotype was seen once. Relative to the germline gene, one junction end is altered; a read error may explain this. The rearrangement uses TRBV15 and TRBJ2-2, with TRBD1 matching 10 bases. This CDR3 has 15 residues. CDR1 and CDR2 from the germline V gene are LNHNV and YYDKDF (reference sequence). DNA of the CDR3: TGCCAGCACTCAGCGGGACAGGGGTACACCGGGGAGCTGTTTTTT. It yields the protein CQHSAGQGYTGELFF. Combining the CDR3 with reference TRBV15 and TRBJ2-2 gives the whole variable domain DAMVIQNPRYQVTQFGKPVTLSCSQTLNHNVMYWYQQKSSQAPKLLFHYYDKDFNNEADTPDNFQSRRPNTSFCFLDIRSPGLGDTAMYLCQHSAGQGYTGELFFGEGSRLTVL.

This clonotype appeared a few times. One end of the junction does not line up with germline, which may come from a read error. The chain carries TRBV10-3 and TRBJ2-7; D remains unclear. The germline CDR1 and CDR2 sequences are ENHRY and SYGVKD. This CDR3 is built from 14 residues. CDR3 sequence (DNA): TGTGCCAGCAGTGAAGGGCAGACATCCTACGAGCAGTACTTC. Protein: CASSEGQTSYEQYF.

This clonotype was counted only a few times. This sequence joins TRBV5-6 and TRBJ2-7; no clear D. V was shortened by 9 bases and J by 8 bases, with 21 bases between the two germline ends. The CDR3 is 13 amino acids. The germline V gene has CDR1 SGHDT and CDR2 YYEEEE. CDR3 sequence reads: CATSHTSHWKQYF. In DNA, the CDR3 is TGTGCCACCTCCCATACGTCCCACTGGAAGCAGTACTTC. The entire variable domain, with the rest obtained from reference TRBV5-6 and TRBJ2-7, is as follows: DAGVTQSPTHLIKTRGQQVTLRCSPKSGHDTVSWYQQALGQGPQFIFQYYEEEERQRGNFPDRFSGHQFPNYSSELNVNALLLGDSALYLCATSHTSHWKQYFGPGTRLTVT.

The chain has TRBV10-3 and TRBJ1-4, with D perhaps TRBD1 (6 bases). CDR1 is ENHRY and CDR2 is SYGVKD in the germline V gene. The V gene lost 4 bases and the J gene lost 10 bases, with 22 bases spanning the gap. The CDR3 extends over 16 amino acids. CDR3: CAISGTDSSGQGKLFF. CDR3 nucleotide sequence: TGTGCCATCAGTGGGACGGACAGCTCCGGGCAGGGAAAACTGTTTTTT.

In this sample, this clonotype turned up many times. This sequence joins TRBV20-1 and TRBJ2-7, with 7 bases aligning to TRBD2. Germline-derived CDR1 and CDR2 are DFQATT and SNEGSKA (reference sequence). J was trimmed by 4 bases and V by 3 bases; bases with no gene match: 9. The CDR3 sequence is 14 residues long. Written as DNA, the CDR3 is TGCAGTGCTAGGGGGGGGGGAGGTTCGTACGAGCAGTACTTC. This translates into CSARGGGGSYEQYF.

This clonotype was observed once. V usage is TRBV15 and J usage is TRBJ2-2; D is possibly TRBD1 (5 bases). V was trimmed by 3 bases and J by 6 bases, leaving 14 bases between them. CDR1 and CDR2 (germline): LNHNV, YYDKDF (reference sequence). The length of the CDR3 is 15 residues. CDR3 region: CATSSVEAGSGELFF. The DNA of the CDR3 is TGTGCCACCAGCAGCGTTGAGGCAGGGTCCGGGGAGCTGTTTTTT.

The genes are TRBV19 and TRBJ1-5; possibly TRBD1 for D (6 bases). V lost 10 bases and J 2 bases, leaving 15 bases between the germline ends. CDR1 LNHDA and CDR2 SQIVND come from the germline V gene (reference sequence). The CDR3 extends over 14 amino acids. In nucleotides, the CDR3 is TGTGCCACCACTTCGGCAGGGGGCAATCAGCCCCAGCATTTT. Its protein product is CATTSAGGNQPQHF.

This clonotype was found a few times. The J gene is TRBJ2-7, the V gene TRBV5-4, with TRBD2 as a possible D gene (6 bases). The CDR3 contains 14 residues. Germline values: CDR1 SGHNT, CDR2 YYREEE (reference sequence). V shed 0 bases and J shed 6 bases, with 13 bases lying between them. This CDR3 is CASSLAGGKREQYF. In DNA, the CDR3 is TGTGCCAGCAGCTTGGCCGGCGGGAAACGCGAGCAGTACTTC.

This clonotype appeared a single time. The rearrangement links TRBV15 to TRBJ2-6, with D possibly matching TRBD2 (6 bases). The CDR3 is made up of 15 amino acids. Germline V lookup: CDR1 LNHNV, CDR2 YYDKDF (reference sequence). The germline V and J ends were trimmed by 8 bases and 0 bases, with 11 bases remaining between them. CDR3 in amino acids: CATGGESSGANVLTF. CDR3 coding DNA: TGTGCCACCGGAGGGGAAAGCTCTGGGGCCAACGTCCTGACTTTC. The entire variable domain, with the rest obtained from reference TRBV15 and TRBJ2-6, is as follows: DAMVIQNPRYQVTQFGKPVTLSCSQTLNHNVMYWYQQKSSQAPKLLFHYYDKDFNNEADTPDNFQSRRPNTSFCFLDIRSPGLGDTAMYLCATGGESSGANVLTFGAGSRLTVL.

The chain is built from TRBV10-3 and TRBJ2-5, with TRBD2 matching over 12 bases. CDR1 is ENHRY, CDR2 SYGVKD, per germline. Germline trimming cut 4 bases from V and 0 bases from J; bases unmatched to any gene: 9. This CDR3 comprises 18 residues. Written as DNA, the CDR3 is TGTGCCATCAGTGGAGAGAGTCTAGCGGGAGGGTACCAAGAGACCCAGTACTTC. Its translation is CAISGESLAGGYQETQYF.

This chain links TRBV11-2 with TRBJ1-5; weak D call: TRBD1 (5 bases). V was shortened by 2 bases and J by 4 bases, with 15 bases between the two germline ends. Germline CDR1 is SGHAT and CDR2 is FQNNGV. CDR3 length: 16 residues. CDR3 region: CASSLLGAGINQPQHF. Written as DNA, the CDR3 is TGTGCCAGCAGCTTATTAGGGGCAGGGATTAATCAGCCCCAGCATTTT.

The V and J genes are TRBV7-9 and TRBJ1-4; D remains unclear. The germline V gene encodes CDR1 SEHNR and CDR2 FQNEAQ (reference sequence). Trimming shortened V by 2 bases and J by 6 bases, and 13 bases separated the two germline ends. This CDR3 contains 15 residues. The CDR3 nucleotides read TGTGCCAGCAGCTTAAGTTCAGCGACGGATGAAAAACTGTTTTTT. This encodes CASSLSSATDEKLFF.

CDR3 loop: CASSQFGQGLQPQHF. In nucleotides, the CDR3 is TGCGCCAGCAGCCAATTCGGACAGGGGCTTCAGCCCCAGCATTTT. The rearrangement uses TRBV4-1 and TRBJ1-5, with 9 bases that match TRBD1. Per the germline V gene, CDR1 is MGHRA and CDR2 is YSYEKL. V was clipped by 2 bases and J by 6 bases; unmatched bases: 5. The CDR3 length is 15 residues.

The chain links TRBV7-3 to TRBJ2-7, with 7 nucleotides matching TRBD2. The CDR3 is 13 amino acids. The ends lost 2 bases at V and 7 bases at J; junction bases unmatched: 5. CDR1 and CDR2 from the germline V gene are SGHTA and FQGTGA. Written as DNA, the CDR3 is TGTGCCAGCAGCTTAGGGAGCGGGGCTGAGCAGTACTTC. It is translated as CASSLGSGAEQYF.

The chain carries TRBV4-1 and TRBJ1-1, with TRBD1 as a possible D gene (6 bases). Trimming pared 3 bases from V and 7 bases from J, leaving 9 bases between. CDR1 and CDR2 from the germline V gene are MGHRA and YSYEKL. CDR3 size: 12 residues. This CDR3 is CASSQGHGEAFF. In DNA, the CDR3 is TGCGCCAGCAGCCAGGGACACGGTGAAGCTTTCTTT.

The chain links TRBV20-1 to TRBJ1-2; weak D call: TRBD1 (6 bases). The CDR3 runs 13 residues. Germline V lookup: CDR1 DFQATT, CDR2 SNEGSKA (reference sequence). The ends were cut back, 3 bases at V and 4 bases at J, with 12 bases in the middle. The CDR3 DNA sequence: TGCAGTGCTAGTACACAGGGTTCCTATGGCTACACCTTC. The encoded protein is CSASTQGSYGYTF.

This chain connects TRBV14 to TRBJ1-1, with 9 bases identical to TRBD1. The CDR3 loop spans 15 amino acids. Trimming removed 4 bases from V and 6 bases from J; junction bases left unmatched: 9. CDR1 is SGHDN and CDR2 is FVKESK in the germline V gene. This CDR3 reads CASSPPGRTGAEAFF. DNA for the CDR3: TGTGCCAGCAGCCCACCTGGTCGGACAGGGGCTGAAGCTTTCTTT. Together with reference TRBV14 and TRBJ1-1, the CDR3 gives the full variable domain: EAGVTQFPSHSVIEKGQTVTLRCDPISGHDNLYWYRRVMGKEIKFLLHFVKESKQDESGMPNNRFLAERTGGTYSTLKVQPAELEDSGVYFCASSPPGRTGAEAFFGQGTRLTVV.

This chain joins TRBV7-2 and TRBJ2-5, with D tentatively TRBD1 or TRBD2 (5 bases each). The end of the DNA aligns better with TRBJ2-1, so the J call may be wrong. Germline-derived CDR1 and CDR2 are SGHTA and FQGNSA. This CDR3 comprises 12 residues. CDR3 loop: CASSTTGGEQFF. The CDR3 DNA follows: TGTGCCAGCAGCACGACTGGGGGTGAGCAGTTCTTC.

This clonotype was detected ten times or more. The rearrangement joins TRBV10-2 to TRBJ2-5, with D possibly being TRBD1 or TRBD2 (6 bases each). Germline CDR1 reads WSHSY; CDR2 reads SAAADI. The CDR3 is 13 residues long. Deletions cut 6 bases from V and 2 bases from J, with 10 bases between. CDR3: CASRVGGQETQYF. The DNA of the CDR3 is TGCGCCAGCAGGGTAGGGGGGCAAGAGACCCAGTACTTC.

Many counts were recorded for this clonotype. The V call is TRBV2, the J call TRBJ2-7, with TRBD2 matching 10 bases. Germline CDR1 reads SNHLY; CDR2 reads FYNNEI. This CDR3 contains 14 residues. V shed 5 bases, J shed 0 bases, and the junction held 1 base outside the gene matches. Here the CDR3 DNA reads TGTGCCAGCAGTCTAGCGGGAGCCTCCTACGAGCAGTACTTC. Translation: CASSLAGASYEQYF.

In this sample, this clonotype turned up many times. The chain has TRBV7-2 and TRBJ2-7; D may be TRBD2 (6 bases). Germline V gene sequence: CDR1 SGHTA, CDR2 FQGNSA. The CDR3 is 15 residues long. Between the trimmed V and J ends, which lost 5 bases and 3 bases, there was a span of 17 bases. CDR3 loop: CASSPEPGLNYEQYF. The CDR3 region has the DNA TGTGCCAGCAGCCCCGAGCCGGGACTGAACTACGAGCAGTACTTC. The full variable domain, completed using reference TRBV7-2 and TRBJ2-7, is GAGVSQSPSNKVTEKGKDVELRCDPISGHTALYWYRQSLGQGLEFLIYFQGNSAPDKSGLPSDRFSAERTGGSVSTLTIQRTQQEDSAVYLCASSPEPGLNYEQYFGPGTRLTVT.

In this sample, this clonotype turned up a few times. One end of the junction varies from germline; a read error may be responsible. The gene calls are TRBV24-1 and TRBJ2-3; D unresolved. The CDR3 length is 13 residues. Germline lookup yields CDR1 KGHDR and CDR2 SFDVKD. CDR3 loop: CATSGLGTDTQYF. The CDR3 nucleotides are TGTGCCACCAGTGGTTTGGGCACAGATACGCAGTATTTT.

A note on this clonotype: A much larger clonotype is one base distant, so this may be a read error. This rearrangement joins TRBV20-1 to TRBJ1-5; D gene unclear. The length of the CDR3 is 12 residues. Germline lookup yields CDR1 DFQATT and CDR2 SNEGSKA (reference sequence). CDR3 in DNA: TGCAATGCCAAAAGGTTGGGCTTACCCCAGCATTTT. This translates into CNAKRLGLPQHF.

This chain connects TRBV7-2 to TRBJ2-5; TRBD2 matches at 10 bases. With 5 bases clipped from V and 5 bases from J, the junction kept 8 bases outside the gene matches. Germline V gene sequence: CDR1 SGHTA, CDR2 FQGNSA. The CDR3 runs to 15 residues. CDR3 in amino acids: CASSTGLAVRETQYF. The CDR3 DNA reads TGTGCCAGCAGCACCGGACTAGCGGTGCGGGAGACCCAGTACTTC.

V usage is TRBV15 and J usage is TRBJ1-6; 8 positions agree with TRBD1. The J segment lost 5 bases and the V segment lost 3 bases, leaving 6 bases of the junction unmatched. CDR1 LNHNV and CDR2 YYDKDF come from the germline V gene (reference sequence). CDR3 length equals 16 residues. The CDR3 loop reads CATSSVRTGNNSPLHF. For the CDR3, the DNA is TGTGCCACCAGCAGCGTGAGGACAGGGAATAATTCACCCCTCCACTTT. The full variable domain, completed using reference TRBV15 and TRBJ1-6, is DAMVIQNPRYQVTQFGKPVTLSCSQTLNHNVMYWYQQKSSQAPKLLFHYYDKDFNNEADTPDNFQSRRPNTSFCFLDIRSPGLGDTAMYLCATSSVRTGNNSPLHFGNGTRLTVT.